This TCR beta chain was identified during a study of beta chain features in type 1 diabetes. Study-wide results and limits: Type 1 diabetes patients had TCRB CDR3s that were shorter (moderately but significantly so) in all four CD4+ subsets.

As to this clone: As yet, its antigen is unknown.

CD4+ naive, central memory, regulatory and stem cell-like memory subsets were isolated by sorting on CD45RO/CCR7/CD25/CD127/CD95/CD27. The V gene end was trimmed by 1 base and the J gene end by 9 bases; junction bases not matched to a gene: 3. This CDR3 has 15 residues. Germline V gives CDR1 SGHVS, CDR2 FNYEAQ. Investigators reverse transcribed all isolated RNA, so they sequenced expressed TCRB transcripts. Profiled with immunoSEQ multiplex PCR; TCRdb holds only in-frame clones, not every one. The table includes over 120,000 clones, about a tenth detected once. This receptor was taken from a man aged 18 to 29 in good health. The material sequenced was central memory CD4+ T cells from blood. The chain links TRBV7-6 to TRBJ1-6; 10 nucleotides match TRBD1. In DNA form, the CDR3 reads TGTGCCAGCAGCTTAGGAGGGACAGGGGTTTCACCCCTCCACTTT. This translates into CASSLGGTGVSPLHF.